The 15 T cell receptor beta chains below come from one sample, sequenced in a study of spatial heterogeneity in lung cancer. Study-level results: Mutation tallies in tumors tracked expanded intratumoral alpha and beta TCR counts.

TCRdb passed the 5' RACE reads through MiXCR, listing each CDR3 protein once. The repertoire includes several hundred distinct CDR3 sequences, around 39% of them detected once, and around 27% sits in the top ten. As to time point: sample taken at primary tumor resection. For these receptors, no antigen is known. The sequences come from lung tumor tissue, collected at surgery. Receptor source: a male donor with early-stage non-small cell lung cancer.

This clonotype was seen only once. This chain links TRBV27 with TRBJ2-1; TRBD2 is a possible D gene (5 bases). This CDR3 spans 15 amino acids. Germline values: CDR1 MNHEY, CDR2 SMNVEV (reference sequence). Deletions cut 0 bases from V and 0 bases from J, with 6 bases between. The CDR3 protein is CASSLSAVSYNEQFF. The CDR3 DNA reads TGTGCCAGCAGTTTATCAGCGGTCTCCTACAATGAGCAGTTCTTC.

By its share, this clonotype is large. The V call is TRBV28, the J call TRBJ2-7; 11 bases are shared with TRBD2. CDR3 length equals 13 residues. In germline, CDR1 is MDHEN, CDR2 SYDVKM. With V trimmed by 2 bases and J by 6 bases, 0 bases remained unmatched. The CDR3 DNA reads as TGTGCCAGCAGTTTAGGGACTAGCGGCGAGCAGTACTTC. Its protein product is CASSLGTSGEQYF.

The rearrangement links TRBV7-9 to TRBJ2-3, with TRBD2 identical over 14 bases. V shed 5 bases, J shed 0 bases, and the junction held 16 bases outside the gene matches. This CDR3 contains 21 residues. Per the germline V gene, CDR1 is SEHNR and CDR2 is FQNEAQ (reference sequence). DNA of the CDR3: TGTGCCAGCAGCCCCCGACCGGGACTAGCGGGGGTAACCCCTAGCACAGATACGCAGTATTTT. It translates to CASSPRPGLAGVTPSTDTQYF.

This clonotype showed up just a few times. V usage is TRBV3-1 and J usage is TRBJ1-1; tentative D call: TRBD1 (5 bases). This CDR3 comprises 15 residues. CDR1 is LGHDT, CDR2 YNNKEL, per germline (reference sequence). V gave up 7 bases and J gave up 3 bases, with 18 bases separating them. The CDR3 loop is CASTLSWGFDTEAFF. As DNA, the CDR3 is TGTGCCAGCACCCTCTCGTGGGGGTTCGACACTGAAGCTTTCTTT.

This chain links TRBV5-1 with TRBJ2-3; D gene uncertain. Germline-derived CDR1 and CDR2 are SGHRS and YFSETQ. This CDR3 spans 13 amino acids. Between the trimmed V and J ends, which lost 5 bases and 3 bases, there was a span of 10 bases. CDR3 loop: CASSPEVTDTQYF. The CDR3 nucleotides read TGCGCCAGCAGTCCAGAGGTAACAGATACGCAGTATTTT. The full variable domain, completed using reference TRBV5-1 and TRBJ2-3, is KAGVTQTPRYLIKTRGQQVTLSCSPISGHRSVSWYQQTPGQGLQFLFEYFSETQRNKGNFPGRFSGRQFSNSRSEMNVSTLELGDSALYLCASSPEVTDTQYFGPGTRLTVL.

This chain uses TRBV27 with TRBJ1-2; TRBD1 agrees at 8 bases. This CDR3 comprises 16 residues. In germline, CDR1 is MNHEY, CDR2 SMNVEV (reference sequence). Losses at the gene ends were 2 bases for V and 7 bases for J; bases not matched to a gene: 12. CDR3 loop: CASSLLPLGQGAGYTF. CDR3 DNA: TGTGCCAGCAGTTTACTCCCCCTCGGACAGGGTGCTGGCTACACCTTC.

The J gene is TRBJ1-5, the V gene TRBV6-2 or TRBV6-3, with no clear D. The V gene's germline CDR1 is MNHEY and CDR2 SVGEGT. CDR3 length: 14 residues. Trimming left V 3 bases short and J 7 bases short, with 13 bases between. This CDR3 is CASSYLGVDQPQHF. Written as DNA, the CDR3 is TGTGCCAGCAGTTATTTGGGAGTGGACCAGCCCCAGCATTTT.

There are a few counts of this clonotype. Written as DNA, the CDR3 is TGTGCCAGCAGTTTCGGGGACAGGGAGAATTCACCCCTCCACTTT. Protein: CASSFGDRENSPLHF. The chain carries TRBV27 and TRBJ1-6, with 9 positions matching TRBD1. Trimming cost V 3 bases and J 7 bases; bases outside gene matches: 4. CDR1 is MNHEY, CDR2 SMNVEV, per germline (reference sequence). CDR3 length: 15 amino acids.

This clonotype occurred once. This chain joins TRBV12-3 or TRBV12-4 and TRBJ1-5; D is undetermined. V shed 3 bases and J shed 10 bases, with 10 bases lying between them. The CDR3 contains 12 residues. The CDR3 region is CASSFPGGPQHF. CDR3 nucleotide sequence: TGTGCCAGCAGTTTCCCGGGAGGACCCCAGCATTTT.

Here the CDR3 reads CASSVEGVQETQYF. Written as DNA, the CDR3 is TGTGCCAGCAGCGTAGAGGGCGTACAAGAGACCCAGTACTTC. The V and J genes are TRBV9 and TRBJ2-5, with D hard to call. This CDR3 has 14 amino acids. Germline CDR1 reads SGDLS; CDR2 reads YYNGEE. Trimming removed 0 bases at V and 2 bases at J, with 8 bases between.

Worth noting for this clonotype: It is likely a read error, because the conserved phenylalanine at the end of the CDR3 is missing. The limits of the CDR3 on the DNA are not certain, so only TCRdb's listed CDR3 is given. The rearrangement uses TRBV29-1 and TRBJ1-2; TRBD1 is the table's D call and was not checked against the DNA. The CDR3 spans 11 amino acids, including both terminal residues. Germline V CDR1 and CDR2: SQVTM, ANQGSEA. The CDR3 loop is CSVEEGDPHTS.

The V call is TRBV11-2, the J call TRBJ1-4; unclear D gene. The V end was cut by 7 bases, the J end by 8 bases, with 14 bases between. CDR1 SGHAT and CDR2 FQNNGV come from the germline V gene. This CDR3 region has 13 residues. The CDR3 protein is CASTRSSQEKLFF. The CDR3 region has the DNA TGTGCCAGCACCCGGTCATCTCAGGAAAAACTGTTTTTT.

In its sample, this clonotype is medium-sized. The rearrangement joins TRBV7-2 to TRBJ2-7; 12 bases agree with TRBD2. V shed 5 bases and J 7 bases; nucleotides not matched to a gene: 6. The CDR3 totals 14 residues. Germline lookup yields CDR1 SGHTA and CDR2 FQGNSA. As DNA, the CDR3 is TGTGCCAGCAGCGGACTAGCGGGGTTTGGGGAGCAGTACTTC. Protein sequence: CASSGLAGFGEQYF.

By share of the sample, this clonotype is medium-sized. The chain is built from TRBV27 and TRBJ2-3, with TRBD2 identical over 12 bases. Germline V gene data show CDR1 as MNHEY and CDR2 as SMNVEV (reference sequence). The CDR3 extends over 15 amino acids. V lost 4 bases to trimming and J lost 2 bases; unmatched junction nucleotides: 1. CDR3 sequence (DNA): TGTGCCAGCAGTTGGACTAGCGGGATCACAGATACGCAGTATTTT. This gives the protein CASSWTSGITDTQYF.

The V call is TRBV7-2, the J call TRBJ1-1; no clear D. Trimming took off 1 base at V and 3 bases at J, with 6 bases between the two ends. This CDR3 region has 13 residues. Looked up from germline, CDR1 is SGHTA and CDR2 is FQGNSA. This chain's CDR3 is CASSLVYYTEAFF. CDR3 bases: TGTGCCAGCAGCTTAGTTTACTACACTGAAGCTTTCTTT.